The present T cell receptor (beta chain) was sequenced within a study of T cell responses to AZD1222 COVID-19 vaccine (dated by TCRdb to about 2021). Some background on the complete study: TCR sequencing was performed for 230 to 250 trial participants, of whom about 200 were given two doses of AZD1222 and around 25 were given two doses of MenACWY control vaccine. Enrollment into the trials was organized by age into subgroups of 18-55, 56-69 and 70-plus years, and those subgroups contained about 160, 30 and 59 TCR-sequenced participants, respectively.

The CDR3 regions of human TCRbeta chains were analyzed by immunosequencing. As for the original processing: TCRs in the repertoires were compared against a reference library of SARS-CoV-2-specific TCRs that had been generated with the MIRA antigen-specificity platform. Breadth meant the fraction of unique TCRs that were SARS-CoV-2-associated, whereas depth meant the fraction of total T cells that were SARS-CoV-2-associated. Each spike-specific TCR was assigned to its reactive spike region and to a CD4 or CD8 class using the MIRA data. Log10-transformed breadth and depth values were compared by one-way ANOVA with Sidak's multiple comparisons tests. The table was pulled from immuneACCESS by TCRdb, which kept in-frame rearrangements only. Such tables lose some clones; where checked, under half of the loss comes from unresolved V genes, and the rest has no known cause. V, J and clone size are those of that table, while D and trimming were read from the DNA. This sample holds about 100,000 clones; around 87% were observed only once. The ten top clones hold roughly 4.2% of the sample.

Paper-wide results and their limitations: Conclusions about previously exposed vaccinees are limited, since just a handful of AZD1222 recipients were seropositive for SARS-CoV-2 at baseline. Most participants were white British and females outnumbered males, and the authors suggested that clonal diversity may have been underestimated. The 56-69-year group was small, and its depth increase did not reach significance, likely because of low power. Reportedly, close to half of the unique spike-specific TCRs recognized epitopes lying outside the regions that are mutated in the B.1.351 and B.1.1.7 variants. Spike-specific TCR breadth and depth rose significantly after two AZD1222 doses compared with day 0 and with MenACWY recipients. No day 14 peak-response samples were available, so repertoires were characterized only after the peak T cell response. Vaccine-associated CD4 TCRs spanned the whole spike protein, with dominant responses in regions 160-218 and 743-854.

The time point label for this specimen denotes: baseline before first vaccination. The sample's treatment or condition, from its label and the paper: meningococcal conjugate vaccine given as trial control. The vaccinee samples were drawn from two UK trials, COV001 and COV002, one of which was a single-blind randomized controlled phase 2/3 trial testing AZD1222 (ChAdOx1 nCoV-19) in healthy adults. For TCRbeta chain sequencing, PBMC samples were collected from trial participants at day 0 and at day 28 after the second dose. The CDR3, cysteine through phenylalanine, is 15 amino acids long. Only the CDR3 DNA stays, 45 bases, in frame from base 1. V and J are truncated by 4 bases and 4 bases respectively, leaving an intervening sequence of 15 bases. From the germline V gene, CDR1 is MRHNA and CDR2 is SNTAGT. As concerns this clone: The antigen this receptor binds is unknown. Per-base quality was not reported, and no clone a single base away is much larger than it.

The clonotype was recovered from an adult in good health. The sample was peripheral blood, taken on day 0 of MenACWY control vaccination. The V and J segments used are TRBV6-4 and TRBJ2-3, with a weak D call of TRBD2 (6 bases match). CDR3 region: CASSVEVAVADTQYF. DNA sequence: TGTGCCAGCAGTGTCGAAGTAGCGGTAGCAGATACGCAGTATTTT.